This T cell receptor beta chain was sequenced for a study of STAT5B mutations in CD4+ large granular lymphocyte leukemia. To note about this clone: Its target is unknown.

General study results and limits: 8/27 top patient clones versus 2/35 control clones were TRBV06-family. Main leukemic clonotypes were patient-specific, but about 26% appeared at low frequency elsewhere.

Germline V gene data show CDR1 as LNHDA and CDR2 as SQIVND (reference sequence). V shed 5 bases and J shed 2 bases, with 8 bases lying between them. The CDR3 runs to 13 residues. As handled by the study authors: A productive frequency of 2.59 x 10-5 was the lowest detectable. Measured with immunoSEQ multiplex PCR; TCRdb has only the in-frame clones, and not every one. V and J calls and clone size are those listed in that table; D and trimming were worked out from the DNA. The repertoire includes roughly 23,000 clones, 78% of them detected once, and about 0.43% sits in the top ten. The chain has TRBV19 and TRBJ2-3; D uncertain. Sequencing was carried out using CD4+ T cells from blood buffy coats. This sequence originates from a human donor in good health. The CDR3 DNA sequence: TGTGCCAGTAGTTTGTCTACCACAGATACGCAGTATTTT. The encoded protein is CASSLSTTDTQYF. Using reference TRBV19 and TRBJ2-3 for the parts outside the CDR3, the full variable domain is DGGITQSPKYLFRKEGQNVTLSCEQNLNHDAMYWYRQDPGQGLRLIYYSQIVNDFQKGDIAEGYSVSREKKESFPLTVTSAQKNPTAFYLCASSLSTTDTQYFGPGTRLTVL.